This T cell receptor (beta chain) was sequenced in a study of T cells in Graves' hyperthyroidism and ophthalmopathy. Looking at the study overall: Initial diagnosis, before any treatment, was when peripheral blood was collected.

The CDR3 is 16 residues long. V was clipped by 6 bases and J by 4 bases; unmatched bases: 8. Hyperthyroidism in the patients, aged 18 to 65, was newly diagnosed and under 2 months in duration. Lactation, pregnancy, other autoimmune disease or uncontrolled infection led to exclusion of patients. Study-level findings and limits: Most thyroid-expanded clonotypes above 0.001 were also found in blood.

Amplification of TCR beta CDR3 regions used RNA as the template. Using the HTBI primer set, a first-round RT-PCR was run on the TCR CDR3. TCRdb passed the multiplex PCR reads through MiXCR, listing each CDR3 protein once. The table includes hundreds of thousands of distinct CDR3 sequences, 15% detected once. A single count supports this clonotype. Antigen: not known. Sequencing used blood. The sequence was collected from a woman aged 25 to 39 with Graves' hyperthyroidism. This chain uses TRBV12-3 or TRBV12-4 with TRBJ2-5, with 13 positions matching TRBD2. CDR3 in amino acids: CASSSGLAGARETQYF. The CDR3 DNA reads as TGTGCCAGCAGCTCAGGACTAGCGGGAGCCCGAGAGACCCAGTACTTC.